This T cell receptor beta chain derives from a study of cytomegalovirus exposure and HLA in healthy donors. Looking at the study overall: Genotyping showed around 81% of 398 donors falling in the Caucasian-associated ancestry cluster. General study findings and limits: While the bulk of TCR sequences proved rare, some public TCRs turned up in many donors. Only CMV serostatus was available as immune exposure information.

Primers for the PCR totalled 60 Vbeta and 13 Jbeta. Only in-frame clones appear in the TCRdb table, and some are missing; sequencing was by immunoSEQ multiplex PCR. The table has approximately 150,000 clones, roughly 80% seen once. As for this clone: Its antigen remains unidentified.

The CDR3 contains 18 residues. The germline V gene encodes CDR1 SEHNR and CDR2 FQNEAQ (reference sequence). V was shortened by 1 base and J by 4 bases, with 22 bases between the two germline ends. This rearrangement joins TRBV7-9 to TRBJ2-5; D perhaps matches TRBD2 (6 bases). The receptor was derived from a man younger than 45 in good health and CMV-seronegative. The material sequenced was PBMCs. The CDR3 bases are TGTGCCAGCAGCTTAGGTCACCGCGGGATTGGGGCGGGAGAGACCCAGTACTTC. It is translated as CASSLGHRGIGAGETQYF.